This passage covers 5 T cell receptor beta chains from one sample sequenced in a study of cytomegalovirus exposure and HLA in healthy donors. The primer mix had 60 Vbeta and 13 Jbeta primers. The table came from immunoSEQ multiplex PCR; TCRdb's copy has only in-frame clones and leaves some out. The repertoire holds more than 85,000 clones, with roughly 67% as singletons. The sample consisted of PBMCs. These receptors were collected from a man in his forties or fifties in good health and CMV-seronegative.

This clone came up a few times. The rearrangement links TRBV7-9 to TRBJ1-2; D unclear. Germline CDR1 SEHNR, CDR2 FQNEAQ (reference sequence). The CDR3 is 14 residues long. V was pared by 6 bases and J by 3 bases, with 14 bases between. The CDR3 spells CASRSDGEYYGYTF. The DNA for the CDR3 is TGTGCCAGCAGGTCCGACGGGGAATACTATGGCTACACCTTC.

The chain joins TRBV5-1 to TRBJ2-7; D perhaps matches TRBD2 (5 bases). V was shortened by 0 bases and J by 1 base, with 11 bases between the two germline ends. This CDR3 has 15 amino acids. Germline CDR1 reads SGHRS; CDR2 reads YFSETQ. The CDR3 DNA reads TGCGCCAGCAGCTTGGACGGGGTGGGTTCCTACGAGCAGTACTTC. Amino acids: CASSLDGVGSYEQYF.

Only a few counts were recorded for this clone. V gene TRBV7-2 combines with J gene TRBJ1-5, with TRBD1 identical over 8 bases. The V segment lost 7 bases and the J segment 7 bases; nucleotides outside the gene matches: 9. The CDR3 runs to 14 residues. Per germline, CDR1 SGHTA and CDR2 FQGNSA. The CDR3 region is CASTETGASQPQHF. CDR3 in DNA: TGTGCCAGCACCGAGACAGGGGCCAGCCAGCCCCAGCATTTT.

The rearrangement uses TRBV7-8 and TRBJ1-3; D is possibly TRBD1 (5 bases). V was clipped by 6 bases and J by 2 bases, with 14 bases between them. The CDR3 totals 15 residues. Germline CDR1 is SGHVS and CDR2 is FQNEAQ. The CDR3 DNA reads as TGTGCCAGCAGGCCGTCAACGGGGGCTGGAAACACCATATATTTT. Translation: CASRPSTGAGNTIYF.

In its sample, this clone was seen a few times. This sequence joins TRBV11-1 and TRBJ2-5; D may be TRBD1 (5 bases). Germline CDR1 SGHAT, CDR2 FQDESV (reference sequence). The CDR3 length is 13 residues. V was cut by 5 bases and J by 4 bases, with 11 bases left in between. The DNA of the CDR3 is TGTGCCAGCAGCAAGGGGCGAGGAGAGACCCAGTACTTC. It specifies CASSKGRGETQYF. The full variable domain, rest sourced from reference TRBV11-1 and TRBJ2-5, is EAEVAQSPRYKITEKSQAVAFWCDPISGHATLYWYRQILGQGPELLVQFQDESVVDDSQLPKDRFSAERLKGVDSTLKIQPAELGDSAMYLCASSKGRGETQYFGPGTRLLVL.